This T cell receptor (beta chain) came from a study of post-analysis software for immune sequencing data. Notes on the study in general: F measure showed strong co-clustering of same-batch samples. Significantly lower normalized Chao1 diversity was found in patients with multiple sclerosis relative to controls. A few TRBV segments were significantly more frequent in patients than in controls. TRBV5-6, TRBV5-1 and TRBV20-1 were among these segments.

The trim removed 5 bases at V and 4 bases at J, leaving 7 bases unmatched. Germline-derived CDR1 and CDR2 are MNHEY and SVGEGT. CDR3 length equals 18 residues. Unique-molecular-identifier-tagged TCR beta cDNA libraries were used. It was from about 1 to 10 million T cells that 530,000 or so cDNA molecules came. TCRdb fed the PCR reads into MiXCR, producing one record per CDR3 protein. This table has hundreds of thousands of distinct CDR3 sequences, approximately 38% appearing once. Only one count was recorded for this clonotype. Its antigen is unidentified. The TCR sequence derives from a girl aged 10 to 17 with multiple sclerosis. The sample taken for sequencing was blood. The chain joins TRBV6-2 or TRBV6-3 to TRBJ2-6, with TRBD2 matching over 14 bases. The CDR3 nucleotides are TGTGCCAGCAGTAAGGGACTAGCGGGGGTTCTGGGGGCCAACGTCCTGACTTTC. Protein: CASSKGLAGVLGANVLTF.